Shown below are 5 T cell receptor beta chains from a single sample sequenced in a study of blood T cell repertoires in COVID-19. Libraries were prepared by immunoSEQ multiplex PCR; TCRdb keeps only in-frame clonotypes and omits some of them. The sample has under 300,000 clones, about 83% seen once. The sequencing input was peripheral blood. These receptors all come from a man older than 75 with acute or convalescent COVID-19.

This chain's CDR3 is CSVGEGTGELFF. CDR3 sequence (DNA): TGCAGCGTTGGGGAGGGAACCGGGGAGCTGTTTTTT. The chain uses TRBV29-1 and TRBJ2-2, with TRBD2 matching over 7 bases. The CDR3 has 12 amino acids. J gave up 5 bases and V 4 bases, and 1 base lay outside the gene matches. The germline V gene encodes CDR1 SQVTM and CDR2 ANQGSEA.

The chain is built from TRBV14 and TRBJ2-3; D uncertain. Germline-derived CDR1 and CDR2 are SGHDN and FVKESK. With 5 bases removed from V and 2 bases from J, the gap between germline ends came to 20 bases. The CDR3 runs to 17 residues. CDR3 in amino acids: CASSTAKQILNTDTQYF. The CDR3, as DNA: TGTGCCAGCAGCACCGCGAAGCAAATCTTGAACACAGATACGCAGTATTTT. Based on the CDR3 plus reference TRBV14 and TRBJ2-3, the full variable domain is EAGVTQFPSHSVIEKGQTVTLRCDPISGHDNLYWYRRVMGKEIKFLLHFVKESKQDESGMPNNRFLAERTGGTYSTLKVQPAELEDSGVYFCASSTAKQILNTDTQYFGPGTRLTVL.

The V gene is TRBV5-1, the J gene TRBJ1-2, with D tentatively TRBD1 (6 bases). V lost 0 bases and J lost 5, with 14 bases in between. The CDR3 is made up of 15 amino acids. In germline, CDR1 is SGHRS, CDR2 YFSETQ. DNA of the CDR3: TGCGCCAGCAGCTTGGAGACTTACAGGGATTATGGCTACACCTTC. This translates into CASSLETYRDYGYTF.

The CDR3 loop is CASSLTGLLYNEQFF. In nucleotides, the CDR3 is TGTGCCAGCAGCTTAACAGGTTTACTCTACAATGAGCAGTTCTTC. The V and J genes are TRBV7-2 and TRBJ2-1, with D possibly matching TRBD1 (5 bases). V was shortened by 2 bases and J by 3 bases, with 11 bases between the two germline ends. Germline assignment: CDR1 SGHTA and CDR2 FQGNSA. The CDR3 runs 15 residues.

V usage is TRBV7-8 and J usage is TRBJ2-7; 12 bases align to TRBD2. The CDR3 is made up of 15 amino acids. Trimming cost V 3 bases and J 5 bases; bases outside gene matches: 5. Germline CDR1 reads SGHVS; CDR2 reads FQNEAQ. CDR3 sequence reads: CASSLALAGGDEQYF. CDR3 nucleotide sequence: TGTGCCAGCAGCTTGGCTCTAGCGGGAGGGGACGAGCAGTACTTC.